These T cell receptor beta chains were read from a single sample in a study of blood T cell repertoires in COVID-19. Method: immunoSEQ multiplex PCR; TCRdb's copy keeps in-frame clones and lacks some. The data contain roughly 310,000 clones, roughly 90% of them singletons. The sequenced material came from PBMCs or T cells enriched from blood (not recorded which). The receptors derive from a middle-aged woman who had recovered from COVID-19. CDR3s leave out the opening cysteine and the closing phenylalanine or tryptophan. For some rows the clone size is stated as once, few or many, or as a class when expanded; others skip it.

cdr3_length: 14
clone_size: NA
v_call: TRBV28
cdr3_aa: ASSPGTGKPNYGYT

cdr3_length: 11
clone_size: NA
v_call: TRBV27
cdr3_aa: ASSDRGAYEQY

cdr3_length: 14
clone_size: NA
v_call: TRBV7-9
cdr3_aa: ASSSPIRQGGPEAF

cdr3_length: 10
clone_size: NA
v_call: TRBV9
cdr3_aa: ASSVGGPEAF

cdr3_length: 14
clone_size: once
v_call: TRBV29-1
cdr3_aa: SVETVGAGGDYGYT

cdr3_length: 12
clone_size: NA
v_call: TRBV6-4
cdr3_aa: ASSVAGETDTQY

cdr3_length: 14
clone_size: NA
v_call: TRBV19
cdr3_aa: ASSMSMGQVNYGYT

cdr3_length: 11
clone_size: NA
v_call: TRBV24-1
cdr3_aa: ATSGPTSEKLF

cdr3_length: 11
clone_size: NA
v_call: TRBV5-1
cdr3_aa: ASSTGIQETQY

cdr3_length: 12
clone_size: NA
v_call: TRBV5-1
cdr3_aa: ASSGQGGNTEAF

cdr3_length: 13
clone_size: NA
v_call: TRBV7-9
cdr3_aa: ASSRLQSGGYGYT

cdr3_length: 12
clone_size: NA
v_call: TRBV30
cdr3_aa: AWDAQGNYNEQF

cdr3_length: 14
clone_size: once
v_call: TRBV11-2
cdr3_aa: ASSSSLAGGRYEQY

cdr3_length: 15
clone_size: NA
v_call: TRBV5-4
cdr3_aa: ASSLAILGTKGNEQF

cdr3_length: 13
clone_size: few
v_call: TRBV6-5
cdr3_aa: ASSPDWSSYNEQF

cdr3_length: 9
clone_size: NA
v_call: TRBV12-3/TRBV12-4
cdr3_aa: ASSFSEEAF

cdr3_length: 15
clone_size: NA
v_call: TRBV19
cdr3_aa: ASSIGAERGIPYEQY

cdr3_length: 10
clone_size: NA
v_call: TRBV29-1
cdr3_aa: SGDRATDTQY

cdr3_length: 12
clone_size: NA
v_call: TRBV7-6
cdr3_aa: ASSSLEALNEQY

cdr3_length: 11
clone_size: NA
v_call: TRBV30
cdr3_aa: AWSRGPYNEQF

cdr3_length: 15
clone_size: once
v_call: TRBV28
cdr3_aa: ASSLVAGGPSQETQY

cdr3_length: 13
clone_size: NA
v_call: TRBV18
cdr3_aa: ASSPVGPLRETQY

cdr3_length: 14
clone_size: NA
v_call: TRBV6-5
cdr3_aa: ASSYTGWTANYGYT

cdr3_length: 13
clone_size: NA
v_call: TRBV2
cdr3_aa: ASMRTSGKQETQY

cdr3_length: 11
clone_size: NA
v_call: TRBV4-1
cdr3_aa: ASSLTELYEQY

cdr3_length: 17
clone_size: NA
v_call: TRBV27
cdr3_aa: ASSLSSSGTGAGNQPQH

cdr3_length: 12
clone_size: NA
v_call: TRBV5-1
cdr3_aa: ASSLAPWGDEQF

cdr3_length: 11
clone_size: NA
v_call: TRBV5-1
cdr3_aa: ATGTGENYGYT

cdr3_length: 13
clone_size: NA
v_call: TRBV4-3
cdr3_aa: ASSQDTSGLLEQY

cdr3_length: 11
clone_size: NA
v_call: TRBV30
cdr3_aa: AWSPRVLEEAF

cdr3_length: 10
clone_size: once
v_call: TRBV13
cdr3_aa: ASRGGSYEQY

cdr3_length: 11
clone_size: NA
v_call: TRBV7-3
cdr3_aa: ASSLPGGNTIY

cdr3_length: 14
clone_size: few
v_call: TRBV7-6
cdr3_aa: ASSPAGTGVGRGYT

cdr3_length: 13
clone_size: NA
v_call: TRBV13
cdr3_aa: ASSYVGGAGDTQY

cdr3_length: 16
clone_size: NA
v_call: TRBV29-1
cdr3_aa: SVDPGLAIKGSYNEQF

cdr3_length: 17
clone_size: NA
v_call: TRBV15
cdr3_aa: ATSPRPGLKRVINQPQH

cdr3_length: 12
clone_size: NA
v_call: TRBV3-1/TRBV3-2
cdr3_aa: ASSQDGREWGYT

cdr3_length: 15
clone_size: once
v_call: TRBV7-6
cdr3_aa: ASSLGGLAGGGNEQF

cdr3_length: 11
clone_size: NA
v_call: TRBV3-1/TRBV3-2
cdr3_aa: ASSPVRTGELF

cdr3_length: 12
clone_size: NA
v_call: TRBV13
cdr3_aa: ASSSNSRVDEQF

cdr3_length: 11
clone_size: NA
v_call: TRBV27
cdr3_aa: ASSLSSVYGYT

cdr3_length: 13
clone_size: NA
v_call: TRBV19
cdr3_aa: ASSNSERPLDTQY

cdr3_length: 12
clone_size: NA
v_call: TRBV6-6
cdr3_aa: ASSYLSGGGGYT

cdr3_length: 13
clone_size: NA
v_call: TRBV6-5
cdr3_aa: ASSYELAGIGEQF

cdr3_length: 13
clone_size: NA
v_call: TRBV27
cdr3_aa: ASSRIQGAGETQY

cdr3_length: 13
clone_size: NA
v_call: TRBV23-1
cdr3_aa: ASSPGTGWDSPLH

cdr3_length: 14
clone_size: NA
v_call: TRBV19
cdr3_aa: ASSPYDRGSAGELF

cdr3_length: 11
clone_size: NA
v_call: TRBV30
cdr3_aa: AWSSGGDYGYT

cdr3_length: 13
clone_size: NA
v_call: TRBV4-3
cdr3_aa: ASSQAPREAYEQY

cdr3_length: 11
clone_size: NA
v_call: TRBV12-3/TRBV12-4
cdr3_aa: ASSPVSYNEQF

cdr3_length: 10
clone_size: NA
v_call: TRBV12-3/TRBV12-4
cdr3_aa: ASSPSWYEQY

cdr3_length: 12
clone_size: NA
v_call: TRBV11-2
cdr3_aa: ASNSRGQTYGYT

cdr3_length: 14
clone_size: NA
v_call: TRBV6-1
cdr3_aa: ASSEARTASGSPLH

cdr3_length: 11
clone_size: NA
v_call: TRBV12-3/TRBV12-4
cdr3_aa: ASTSGGSSGYT

cdr3_length: 11
clone_size: NA
v_call: TRBV9
cdr3_aa: ASQDNLNTEAF